The 26 T cell receptor beta chains in this list originate from one sample, sequenced in a study of T-cell memory formation after mild COVID-19. Via MiXCR, TCRdb re-called the 5' RACE reads, giving one row per CDR3 protein. The table lists about 610,000 distinct CDR3 sequences, 17% of them singletons, with roughly 8% in the top ten. The sequencing input was PBMCs or a T cell subset sorted from them (not recorded which). These receptors originate from an adult woman who had mild COVID-19 (a few samples of this study predate the infection). Cell type and time point are not known.

V usage is TRBV7-2 and J usage is TRBJ2-6; 9 bases line up with TRBD1. V lost 5 bases and J lost 0; bases outside the gene matches: 8. The CDR3 is made up of 18 amino acids. Germline loops: CDR1 SGHTA, CDR2 FQGNSA. CDR3 residues: CASSPRDRAYSGANVLTF. The CDR3 DNA is TGTGCCAGCAGCCCGAGGGACAGGGCCTACTCTGGGGCCAACGTCCTGACTTTC.

The chain couples TRBV2 to TRBJ2-1; D is possibly TRBD2 (6 bases). CDR3 length: 15 amino acids. The germline CDR1 and CDR2 sequences are SNHLY and FYNNEI. V lost 6 bases to trimming and J lost 5 bases, with 17 bases between them. CDR3 bases: TGTGCCAGCAGGTACAATAGCGGAGCAAACAATGAGCAGTTCTTC. It encodes CASRYNSGANNEQFF.

This clonotype showed up just a few times. This sequence joins TRBV7-2 and TRBJ1-1; 7 bases are shared with TRBD1. The CDR3 sequence is 14 residues long. Germline CDR1 reads SGHTA; CDR2 reads FQGNSA. V lost 6 bases and J lost 0; bases outside the gene matches: 4. DNA for the CDR3: TGTGCCAGCAGGAAAGACAGGGTGAACACTGAAGCTTTCTTT. Amino acid sequence: CASRKDRVNTEAFF. Full variable domain (remainder filled in from reference TRBV7-2 and TRBJ1-1): GAGVSQSPSNKVTEKGKDVELRCDPISGHTALYWYRQSLGQGLEFLIYFQGNSAPDKSGLPSDRFSAERTGGSVSTLTIQRTQQEDSAVYLCASRKDRVNTEAFFGQGTRLTVV.

At least ten counts were recorded for this clonotype. This chain uses TRBV20-1 with TRBJ1-1; 9 nucleotides agree with TRBD1. The CDR3 extends over 14 amino acids. Losses at the gene ends were 3 bases for V and 3 bases for J; bases not matched to a gene: 5. Germline V gene data show CDR1 as DFQATT and CDR2 as SNEGSKA (reference sequence). The CDR3 here is CSARPGDRDTEAFF. The DNA of the CDR3 is TGCAGTGCTAGGCCGGGGGACAGGGACACTGAAGCTTTCTTT.

The chain has TRBV20-1 and TRBJ1-2; D ambiguous. This CDR3 is 13 amino acids long. From germline, CDR1 is DFQATT and CDR2 SNEGSKA (reference sequence). V was trimmed by 0 bases and J by 1 base, leaving 6 bases between them. The CDR3, as DNA: TGCAGTGCTAGAGATATGAGTAACTATGGCTACACCTTC. This codes for CSARDMSNYGYTF.

This clonotype has only a few counts. This chain links TRBV7-9 with TRBJ2-2; D perhaps matches TRBD1 (6 bases). This CDR3 spans 17 amino acids. In germline, CDR1 is SEHNR, CDR2 FQNEAQ (reference sequence). V lost 7 bases to trimming and J lost 4 bases, with 22 bases between them. Written as DNA, the CDR3 is TGTGCCAGCAACAAGAACGGGACACCTTTTTCCACCGGGGAGCTGTTTTTT. Its protein product is CASNKNGTPFSTGELFF.

This chain joins TRBV12-5 and TRBJ2-7, with TRBD2 as a possible D gene (7 bases). This CDR3 comprises 15 residues. Deletions cut 0 bases from V and 3 bases from J, with 12 bases between. CDR1 LGHNT and CDR2 FRNRAP come from the germline V gene. CDR3 loop: CASGLVLGGVYEQYF. The DNA of the CDR3 is TGTGCTAGTGGTTTGGTACTAGGGGGGGTCTACGAGCAGTACTTC.

V gene TRBV30 combines with J gene TRBJ1-6; D is possibly TRBD1 (5 bases). The CDR3 contains 15 residues. Germline CDR1 is GTSNPN and CDR2 is SVGIG (reference sequence). V shed 0 bases and J shed 8 bases, with 14 bases lying between them. The CDR3 DNA reads as TGTGCCTGGAGTGTACAGGAGGATTGGGATTCACCCCTCCACTTT. It translates to CAWSVQEDWDSPLHF.

This clonotype was counted a few times. The V call is TRBV18, the J call TRBJ2-2; possibly TRBD2 for D (5 bases). CDR1 is KGHSH and CDR2 is LQKENI in the germline V gene. V lost 0 bases and J 5 bases, leaving 10 bases between the germline ends. The CDR3 loop spans 15 amino acids. The CDR3: CASSPPKRGTGELFF. DNA of the CDR3: TGTGCCAGCTCACCACCGAAACGGGGTACCGGGGAGCTGTTTTTT.

A few counts support this clonotype. The chain carries TRBV7-9 and TRBJ2-3, with TRBD1 matching over 9 bases. Germline V lookup: CDR1 SEHNR, CDR2 FQNEAQ (reference sequence). V was clipped by 0 bases and J by 6 bases; unmatched bases: 7. The CDR3 has 16 residues. CDR3 sequence: CASSLALGQGMDTQYF. The CDR3, as DNA: TGTGCCAGCAGCTTAGCGCTGGGACAGGGCATGGATACGCAGTATTTT.

This clonotype was picked up a small number of times. The J gene is TRBJ2-7, the V gene TRBV18, with D maybe TRBD1 (5 bases). V was clipped by 3 bases and J by 4 bases, with 19 bases between them. Germline V gene sequence: CDR1 KGHSH, CDR2 LQKENI. The CDR3 is 16 residues long. The DNA for the CDR3 is TGTGCCAGCTCACCCACGAGACAGCCTCGGGTATACGAGCAGTACTTC. Translation gives CASSPTRQPRVYEQYF.

The table lists this clonotype with many counts. The chain has TRBV7-2 and TRBJ1-1; D is undetermined. Germline V gives CDR1 SGHTA, CDR2 FQGNSA. V lost 2 bases to trimming and J lost 1 base, with 5 bases between them. The CDR3 is 13 residues long. This CDR3 is CASSLHQNTEAFF. The CDR3 DNA follows: TGTGCCAGCAGCTTACATCAGAACACTGAAGCTTTCTTT.

This clonotype was picked up many times. The DNA for the CDR3 is TGTGCCACCGCCGGGACAGGGTCCATCTCTTACAATGAGCAGTTCTTC. It yields the protein CATAGTGSISYNEQFF. This chain links TRBV24-1 with TRBJ2-1; TRBD1 matches at 9 bases. J gave up 4 bases and V 9 bases, and 12 bases lay outside the gene matches. The V gene's germline CDR1 is KGHDR and CDR2 SFDVKD. The CDR3 runs 16 residues.

The CDR3 loop is CASSLVEGGSSYEQYF. For the CDR3, the DNA is TGTGCCAGCAGCCTCGTTGAGGGGGGGAGCTCCTACGAGCAGTACTTC. The genes are TRBV6-2 or TRBV6-3 and TRBJ2-7, with D possibly matching TRBD2 (7 bases). Trimming pared 6 bases from V and 0 bases from J, leaving 18 bases between. This CDR3 has 16 residues. CDR1 is MNHEY, CDR2 SVGEGT, per germline.

This clonotype came up a few times. The chain has TRBV6-5 and TRBJ1-1; D may be TRBD1 (5 bases). V lost 2 bases and J 7 bases, leaving 11 bases between the germline ends. The CDR3 covers 13 residues. Germline V CDR1 and CDR2: MNHEY, SVGAGI. CDR3 coding DNA: TGTGCCAGCAGTTACCGGCAGGGAGGTGAAGCTTTCTTT. Protein product: CASSYRQGGEAFF.

This clonotype has at least ten counts. The chain couples TRBV7-2 to TRBJ1-4; D may be TRBD1 (5 bases). CDR1 and CDR2 from the germline V gene are SGHTA and FQGNSA. CDR3 length: 16 amino acids. Trimming cost V 4 bases and J 1 base, with 13 bases left between them. The CDR3 DNA reads as TGTGCCAGCAGCTGGAGCTCGGGGGGAACTAATGAAAAACTGTTTTTT. Protein sequence: CASSWSSGGTNEKLFF.

There are a few counts of this clonotype. The chain links TRBV19 to TRBJ1-5; possible D gene TRBD1, 5 bases. V shed 7 bases and J shed 2 bases, with 18 bases lying between them. CDR1 is LNHDA, CDR2 SQIVND, per germline (reference sequence). The CDR3 covers 16 residues. The CDR3 DNA follows: TGTGCCAGTACCATATGGGGTCGGGGCGGCAATCAGCCCCAGCATTTT. Translating gives CASTIWGRGGNQPQHF.

This chain links TRBV20-1 with TRBJ1-5, with D tentatively TRBD1 (5 bases). V lost 6 bases and J lost 6, with 18 bases in between. CDR1 is DFQATT, CDR2 SNEGSKA, per germline (reference sequence). This CDR3 is 14 amino acids long. The CDR3 DNA is TGCAGTGCCCAGACAGCATCAGGAGTTCAGCCCCAGCATTTT. As protein: CSAQTASGVQPQHF.

This chain connects TRBV19 to TRBJ2-3; the match to TRBD1 covers 12 bases. The CDR3 extends over 15 amino acids. Trimming removed 4 bases from V and 6 bases from J; junction bases left unmatched: 5. Germline CDR1 is LNHDA and CDR2 is SQIVND (reference sequence). Here the CDR3 DNA reads TGTGCCAGTAGTACCGGGACAGGGGGCCTGGATACGCAGTATTTT. Translating gives CASSTGTGGLDTQYF.

The chain is built from TRBV7-9 and TRBJ2-7, with 9 nucleotides matching TRBD1. The V segment lost 1 base and the J segment 7 bases; nucleotides outside the gene matches: 5. The CDR3 extends over 14 amino acids. The germline V gene has CDR1 SEHNR and CDR2 FQNEAQ (reference sequence). CDR3 DNA sequence: TGTGCCAGCAGCTTAGAGACAGGGGGTCGGGAGCAGTACTTC. This translates into CASSLETGGREQYF.

V and J are TRBV5-4 and TRBJ1-5, with D possibly matching TRBD1 (6 bases). Per the germline V gene, CDR1 is SGHNT and CDR2 is YYREEE (reference sequence). The CDR3 length is 17 residues. V was shortened by 2 bases and J by 2 bases, with 17 bases between the two germline ends. The CDR3 DNA is TGTGCCAGCAGCTTTCGAACAGGTGCAGGGGGCAATCAGCCCCAGCATTTT. Residues: CASSFRTGAGGNQPQHF.

This clonotype has a handful of counts. V and J are TRBV12-3 or TRBV12-4 and TRBJ2-7; 11 bases line up with TRBD2. This CDR3 comprises 15 residues. J gave up 6 bases and V 5 bases, and 9 bases lay outside the gene matches. CDR3 coding DNA: TGTGCCAGCAGTCAAACTAGCGGGAGCTTATCCGAGCAGTACTTC. It encodes CASSQTSGSLSEQYF.

A few counts support this clonotype. The chain carries TRBV4-3 and TRBJ2-1; D uncertain. Germline V gene sequence: CDR1 LGHNA, CDR2 YSLEER. This CDR3 is built from 13 residues. V lost 4 bases to trimming and J lost 5 bases, with 9 bases between them. CDR3 protein: CASSRHRDNEQFF. The CDR3 nucleotides read TGCGCCAGCAGCCGCCATAGGGACAATGAGCAGTTCTTC.

This clonotype showed up just a few times. V usage is TRBV7-9 and J usage is TRBJ2-1, with 9 bases lining up with TRBD2. V dropped 5 bases and J dropped 6; count of bases not matched to a gene: 11. The CDR3 runs 16 residues. Per the germline V gene, CDR1 is SEHNR and CDR2 is FQNEAQ (reference sequence). CDR3 sequence: CASSPRGSGRVNEQFF. For the CDR3, the DNA is TGTGCCAGCAGCCCACGCGGTAGCGGGAGAGTCAATGAGCAGTTCTTC. The whole variable domain, filled in from reference TRBV7-9 and TRBJ2-1, reads DTGVSQNPRHKITKRGQNVTFRCDPISEHNRLYWYRQTLGQGPEFLTYFQNEAQLEKSRLLSDRFSAERPKGSFSTLEIQRTEQGDSAMYLCASSPRGSGRVNEQFFGPGTRLTVL.

The rearrangement links TRBV7-9 to TRBJ2-7, with D unclear. Trimming left V 3 bases short and J 0 bases short, with 12 bases between. Germline assignment: CDR1 SEHNR and CDR2 FQNEAQ (reference sequence). The CDR3 runs to 15 residues. The CDR3 sequence: CASSFTDTFSYEQYF. Written as DNA, the CDR3 is TGTGCCAGCAGCTTTACTGACACCTTCTCCTACGAGCAGTACTTC. Full variable domain (rest looked up from reference TRBV7-9 and TRBJ2-7): DTGVSQNPRHKITKRGQNVTFRCDPISEHNRLYWYRQTLGQGPEFLTYFQNEAQLEKSRLLSDRFSAERPKGSFSTLEIQRTEQGDSAMYLCASSFTDTFSYEQYFGPGTRLTVT.

This clonotype showed up just a few times. The rearrangement uses TRBV18 and TRBJ1-6; D call uncertain. Germline V gene sequence: CDR1 KGHSH, CDR2 LQKENI. The CDR3 loop spans 16 amino acids. The V end was cut by 2 bases, the J end by 9 bases, with 17 bases between. CDR3 loop: CASSPGPPDVSSPLHF. CDR3 DNA: TGTGCCAGCTCACCAGGGCCCCCCGACGTGAGTTCACCCCTCCACTTT.